This T cell receptor beta chain emerged from a study of blood T cell repertoires in COVID-19 (dated by TCRdb to between 2020 and 2021). About the full investigation: The collaborator samples originated in the United States, Italy and Spain and spanned the acute and convalescent phases of COVID-19. The sample metadata nearly always contained a de-identified subject ID, COVID-19 status, age in years and sex. Samples were obtained from the ongoing ImmuneRACE study (first 160 participants) and from 1,254 subjects provided by 6 global collaborators. The material from the prospective study consisted of cDNA or gDNA derived from T cells, B-cell-depleted T cells, or PBMCs. The repertoires were released in a freely available public database meant as a resource for research on the immune response to SARS-CoV-2. Subjects who had been exposed to COVID-19, were actively infected with it, or had recovered from it provided the deeply sampled blood TCRbeta repertoires that made up the dataset. Where HLA class I and class II types were available, the types were taken from metadata supplied by the sample provider, not from assay-based typing.

To note about this clone: The antigen this receptor binds is unknown. The record has no base qualities; no much larger clone is one base away.

The collaborating institutions used their own protocols to collect whole blood in K2EDTA tubes. For TCRbeta analysis, collaborator samples were shipped as frozen whole blood, as isolated PBMCs, or as DNA extracted from either sample type. CDR1 and CDR2, per the germline V gene, are KGHSH and LQKENI. Trimming leaves V shorter by 1 base and J shorter by 4 bases, with the junction holding 7 bases beyond the gene matches. Taken from cysteine to phenylalanine, the CDR3 has 17 residues. Kept here is only the CDR3 DNA, which spans 51 bases and is read in frame from base 1. The paper's findings and limits, for the study overall: The amount of clinical and demographic metadata varied by source and participant and was provided uncurated.

TCRbeta CDR3 regions were amplified from genomic DNA using the immunoSEQ Assay, a bias-controlled multiplex PCR. The paper's data handling went like this. Nucleated cell counts per sample were estimated from amplification of reference gene primers within the assay. To quantify the absolute abundance of each unique TCRbeta CDR3 rearrangement, sequence reads were collapsed and filtered. For each sample, productive Simpson clonality was calculated as the square root of Simpson's diversity index over productive rearrangements. Held by TCRdb, this immuneACCESS table contains in-frame sequences only and omits some clones. Under half of the omission traces to an unresolved V gene where checked; the cause of the rest is unknown. From that table come the V and J calls and clone size; the DNA was used to work out D and trimming. Present in this sample are approximately 70,000 clones, more than 65% of which were seen just once. The ten largest clonotypes hold approximately 4.1% of the sample.

The sequence joins TRBV18 to TRBJ2-2; TRBD2 agrees with 9 junctional bases. The TCR was taken from a woman aged 60-70 years with acute or convalescent COVID-19. Input material: peripheral blood. The DNA sequence is TGTGCCAGCTCACCACGGTCTCTAGCGGGGCCCACCGGGGAGCTGTTTTTT. It specifies CASSPRSLAGPTGELFF.